Listed here is a single T cell receptor beta chain. Its antigen is not identified. Vbeta (60) and Jbeta (13) primers were used in the PCR. Assay: immunoSEQ multiplex PCR; the TCRdb copy retains only in-frame clones and omits some. The sample shows roughly 180,000 clones, 82% of them seen only once. The sample originates from a study of cytomegalovirus exposure and HLA in healthy donors. Study observations and caveats: Rare sequences made up most TCRs, while some public TCRs were found in many donors. A later analysis found TCR association rates differed by HLA locus, highest for DRB1 and lowest for HLA-C. Across donors, sequencing depth was assumed by presence/absence analyses to be roughly uniform.

This CDR3 has 15 residues. Germline loops: CDR1 SGHNT, CDR2 YENEEA. V shed 4 bases and J shed 5 bases, with 15 bases lying between them. This clonotype originated in a man aged 35-49 years in good health and CMV-seronegative. V gene TRBV11-3 combines with J gene TRBJ2-1; the D is unclear. The sequencing sample was made of PBMCs. CDR3 amino acids: CASSSDRGRNNEQFF. The CDR3 DNA reads TGTGCCAGCAGCTCCGATCGTGGCCGTAACAATGAGCAGTTCTTC.